Below are 13 T cell receptor beta chains sequenced from a single sample in a study of cytomegalovirus exposure and HLA in healthy donors. In the PCR, 60 Vbeta and 13 Jbeta primers were used. Assay: immunoSEQ multiplex PCR; the TCRdb copy retains only in-frame clones and omits some. The sample has about 200,000 clones; roughly 68% are singletons. Sequenced material: PBMCs. These receptors were taken from a man aged 35-49 years in good health and CMV-seropositive.

The chain has TRBV28 and TRBJ1-5; 7 bases match TRBD1. V trimming: 5 bases; J trimming: 4 bases; junction bases outside the gene matches: 14. There are 17 residues in the CDR3. From germline, CDR1 is MDHEN and CDR2 SYDVKM. The CDR3 DNA reads TGTGCCAGCAGTCCTCAACCTAGACAGGGTGGGAATCAGCCCCAGCATTTT. Translated: CASSPQPRQGGNQPQHF.

The rearrangement links TRBV5-1 to TRBJ1-2; the match to TRBD1 covers 9 bases. The CDR3 spans 12 residues. J was trimmed by 2 bases and V by 7 bases; bases with no gene match: 0. Germline V lookup: CDR1 SGHRS, CDR2 YFSETQ. CDR3 region: CASGQGNYGYTF. CDR3 nucleotide sequence: TGCGCCAGCGGACAGGGGAACTATGGCTACACCTTC.

This clone showed up just a few times. The J gene is TRBJ2-6, the V gene TRBV5-1; weak D call: TRBD1 (6 bases). The CDR3 is made up of 18 amino acids. CDR1 and CDR2 from the germline V gene are SGHRS and YFSETQ. V lost 4 bases and J 0 bases, leaving 17 bases between the germline ends. The CDR3 DNA follows: TGCGCCAGCAGCCTTTTAGGACAGCCAAACTCTGGGGCCAACGTCCTGACTTTC. It encodes CASSLLGQPNSGANVLTF. The full variable domain, with the rest looked up from reference TRBV5-1 and TRBJ2-6, is KAGVTQTPRYLIKTRGQQVTLSCSPISGHRSVSWYQQTPGQGLQFLFEYFSETQRNKGNFPGRFSGRQFSNSRSEMNVSTLELGDSALYLCASSLLGQPNSGANVLTFGAGSRLTVL.

The CDR3 region is CASTPGGQPYGYTF. The DNA for the CDR3 is TGTGCCAGCACCCCAGGTGGGCAGCCCTATGGCTACACCTTC. The chain links TRBV28 to TRBJ1-2; D gene unclear. This CDR3 region has 14 residues. The germline CDR1 and CDR2 sequences are MDHEN and SYDVKM. V gave up 7 bases and J gave up 4 bases, with 16 bases separating them.

In this sample, this clone turned up a few times. The V gene is TRBV5-1, the J gene TRBJ2-7; D is possibly TRBD1 (6 bases). Germline CDR1 reads SGHRS; CDR2 reads YFSETQ. V shed 6 bases and J shed 0 bases, with 13 bases lying between them. This CDR3 region has 14 residues. CDR3 in DNA: TGCGCCAGCACCCACAGGGAGAGCTCCTACGAGCAGTACTTC. It yields the protein CASTHRESSYEQYF.

The rearrangement joins TRBV7-9 to TRBJ2-5; D is perhaps TRBD1 (6 bases). The V gene's germline CDR1 is SEHNR and CDR2 FQNEAQ (reference sequence). The CDR3 extends over 16 amino acids. V lost 5 bases and J 5 bases, leaving 21 bases between the germline ends. Written as DNA, the CDR3 is TGTGCCAGCAGCCGCCTCGGTACAGGGACGGGGGAGACCCAGTACTTC. Protein sequence: CASSRLGTGTGETQYF.

A single count supports this clone. The CDR3 is CASSGSRLPEGPYEQYF. DNA for the CDR3: TGTGCCAGCAGTGGCTCCCGACTCCCCGAAGGCCCCTACGAGCAGTACTTC. J is TRBJ2-7 and V is TRBV2; D not certain. This CDR3 region has 17 residues. V gave up 4 bases and J gave up 2 bases, with 21 bases separating them. CDR1 and CDR2 (germline): SNHLY, FYNNEI.

As regards this clone: Other DNA variants within this sample encode the same CDR3. V is TRBV9 and J is TRBJ2-1; 7 nucleotides match TRBD1. J was trimmed by 5 bases and V by 2 bases; bases with no gene match: 1. This CDR3 spans 13 amino acids. The germline CDR1 and CDR2 sequences are SGDLS and YYNGEE. CDR3 sequence (DNA): TGTGCCAGCAGCGTCGGACAGGACAATGAGCAGTTCTTC. It specifies CASSVGQDNEQFF.

V is TRBV5-6 and J is TRBJ1-2, with D perhaps TRBD1 (5 bases). The V end was cut by 3 bases, the J end by 0 bases, with 12 bases between. CDR1 and CDR2 from the germline V gene are SGHDT and YYEEEE. The CDR3 is 15 amino acids. The CDR3 sequence: CASSWIRDSNYGYTF. The CDR3 region has the DNA TGTGCCAGCAGCTGGATTAGGGACTCTAACTATGGCTACACCTTC. The whole variable domain, filled in from reference TRBV5-6 and TRBJ1-2, reads DAGVTQSPTHLIKTRGQQVTLRCSPKSGHDTVSWYQQALGQGPQFIFQYYEEEERQRGNFPDRFSGHQFPNYSSELNVNALLLGDSALYLCASSWIRDSNYGYTFGSGTRLTVV.

The chain carries TRBV28 and TRBJ2-5; weak D call: TRBD1 (7 bases). The end of the DNA aligns better with TRBJ2-7, so the J call may be wrong. In germline, CDR1 is MDHEN, CDR2 SYDVKM. CDR3 length equals 12 residues. CDR3 sequence: CASRTGRYEQYF. The CDR3, as DNA: TGTGCCAGCAGGACAGGGAGGTACGAGCAGTACTTC.

V usage is TRBV7-7 and J usage is TRBJ1-2; D uncertain. The V end lost 5 bases, the J end lost 2 bases, and 9 bases lay between the germline ends. This CDR3 region has 13 residues. From germline, CDR1 is SSHAT and CDR2 FNYEAQ (reference sequence). CDR3 sequence reads: CASSPDGNYGYTF. CDR3 bases: TGTGCCAGCAGCCCTGACGGGAACTATGGCTACACCTTC.

This clone was detected once. The genes are TRBV7-9 and TRBJ2-7; 8 bases fit TRBD1. V dropped 1 base and J dropped 7; count of bases not matched to a gene: 12. Germline V CDR1 and CDR2: SEHNR, FQNEAQ (reference sequence). CDR3 length equals 16 residues. Here the CDR3 DNA reads TGTGCCAGCAGCTTAGGGGGTGACAGGGGCCTGAGAGAGCAGTACTTC. Protein: CASSLGGDRGLREQYF. The variable domain in full, completed from reference TRBV7-9 and TRBJ2-7, reads DTGVSQNPRHKITKRGQNVTFRCDPISEHNRLYWYRQTLGQGPEFLTYFQNEAQLEKSRLLSDRFSAERPKGSFSTLEIQRTEQGDSAMYLCASSLGGDRGLREQYFGPGTRLTVT.

About this clone itself: Distinct nucleotide sequences in the sample also encode this CDR3. The CDR3 loop reads CASSQGQGGSSYEQYF. As DNA, the CDR3 is TGTGCCAGCAGCCAAGGACAGGGTGGAAGCTCCTACGAGCAGTACTTC. The chain carries TRBV7-9 and TRBJ2-7; 8 positions match TRBD1. The CDR3 has 16 residues. J gave up 0 bases and V 5 bases, and 9 bases lay outside the gene matches. Germline lookup yields CDR1 SEHNR and CDR2 FQNEAQ (reference sequence).